The 19 T cell receptor beta chains below were found in one sample sequenced in a study of T cell responses to AZD1222 COVID-19 vaccine. The assay was immunoSEQ multiplex PCR, and TCRdb's table has in-frame clones only and misses some. The profile shows 70,000 to 95,000 clones, less than 95% of them singletons. Sequences were derived from peripheral blood, sampled 28 days after the second AZD1222 dose. Every receptor here comes from an adult who received the AZD1222 COVID-19 vaccine.

As DNA, the CDR3 is TGTGCCAGCAGTTTAGGCGCGGCGGGTGGGCACAATGAGCAGTTCTTC. Amino acids: CASSLGAAGGHNEQFF. The rearrangement links TRBV28 to TRBJ2-1; possible D gene TRBD2, 5 bases. Looked up from germline, CDR1 is MDHEN and CDR2 is SYDVKM. The CDR3 is 16 residues long. The V and J ends lost 2 bases and 5 bases respectively, with 16 bases between them.

The chain links TRBV20-1 to TRBJ2-7; D is unresolved. Trimming took 3 bases from V and 3 from J, leaving 6 bases between them. The length of the CDR3 is 11 residues. Germline V gives CDR1 DFQATT, CDR2 SNEGSKA (reference sequence). The CDR3 here is CSASPGYEQYF. Here the CDR3 DNA reads TGCAGTGCTAGCCCGGGCTACGAGCAGTACTTC.

This chain connects TRBV3-1 (or the pseudogene TRBV3-2) to TRBJ2-6; D is uncertain. The CDR3 length is 15 residues. CDR1 and CDR2 from the germline V gene are LGHDT and YNNKEL (reference sequence). The V end was cut by 2 bases, the J end by 0 bases, with 5 bases between. In DNA, the CDR3 is TGTGCCAGCAGCCAAATGAGCTCTGGGGCCAACGTCCTGACTTTC. Translation gives CASSQMSSGANVLTF.

The genes are TRBV28 and TRBJ1-2; 8 bases are shared with TRBD1. Germline loops: CDR1 MDHEN, CDR2 SYDVKM. The CDR3 length is 14 residues. With 5 bases clipped from V and 7 bases from J, the junction kept 9 bases outside the gene matches. The CDR3 region is CASSLNSGTGGYTF. The CDR3 DNA is TGTGCCAGCAGTCTAAACTCCGGGACAGGTGGCTACACCTTC.

This chain uses TRBV6-2 or TRBV6-3 with TRBJ1-5; 8 bases map to TRBD1. This CDR3 is built from 16 residues. Trimming cost V 0 bases and J 5 bases; bases outside gene matches: 6. Per germline, CDR1 MNHEY and CDR2 SVGEGT. Here the CDR3 DNA reads TGTGCCAGCAGTTACTCGCAGGGGGCGACGGATCAGCCCCAGCATTTT. Amino acids: CASSYSQGATDQPQHF.

CDR3 residues: CASSIGGRETQYF. CDR3 bases: TGTGCCAGTAGTATTGGGGGCCGGGAGACCCAGTACTTC. The chain couples TRBV19 to TRBJ2-5, with D possibly being TRBD1 (6 bases). The ends were cut back, 3 bases at V and 5 bases at J, with 10 bases in the middle. Germline assignment: CDR1 LNHDA and CDR2 SQIVND (reference sequence). This CDR3 contains 13 residues.

The chain employs TRBV19 and TRBJ2-7; 10 bases match TRBD1. Germline assignment: CDR1 LNHDA and CDR2 SQIVND (reference sequence). This CDR3 contains 13 residues. The junction had 2 bases not matched to a gene; V was cut back by 8 bases and J by 1 base. CDR3 coding DNA: TGTGCCAGTGGGACAGGGGCTTCCTACGAGCAGTACTTC. Protein sequence: CASGTGASYEQYF.

The gene calls are TRBV6-5 and TRBJ2-5, with D uncertain. The CDR3 is made up of 14 amino acids. Trimming removed 2 bases at V and 0 bases at J, with 7 bases between. CDR1 and CDR2 from the germline V gene are MNHEY and SVGAGI. The CDR3 sequence: CASSYTGNQETQYF. The DNA of the CDR3 is TGTGCCAGCAGTTACACTGGGAACCAAGAGACCCAGTACTTC.

The J gene is TRBJ1-1, the V gene TRBV28, with a tentative D call TRBD1 (5 bases). Trimming shortened V by 1 base and J by 3 bases, and 12 bases separated the two germline ends. This CDR3 has 15 residues. The germline V gene has CDR1 MDHEN and CDR2 SYDVKM. The CDR3 loop reads CASSLSPTAYTEAFF. The CDR3 coding sequence is TGTGCCAGCAGTTTATCGCCGACAGCTTACACTGAAGCTTTCTTT.

The J gene is TRBJ1-2, the V gene TRBV3-1 (or the pseudogene TRBV3-2); D gene uncertain. Trimming pared 4 bases from V and 2 bases from J, leaving 11 bases between. Per the germline V gene, CDR1 is LGHDT and CDR2 is YNNKEL (reference sequence). The CDR3 is made up of 14 amino acids. Here the CDR3 DNA reads TGTGCCAGCAGCCCCGAAGGGTTAAACTATGGCTACACCTTC. This translates into CASSPEGLNYGYTF.

J is TRBJ1-5 and V is TRBV7-2, with D maybe TRBD1 (5 bases). V was cut by 3 bases and J by 1 base, with 10 bases left in between. The germline gives CDR1 SGHTA, CDR2 FQGNSA. CDR3 length: 15 amino acids. This chain's CDR3 is CASSFRGGSNQPQHF. CDR3 DNA sequence: TGTGCCAGCAGCTTCCGGGGCGGGAGCAATCAGCCCCAGCATTTT.

This clone was seen a single time. The rearrangement links TRBV19 to TRBJ2-2, with D possibly being TRBD1 or TRBD2 (5 bases each). The CDR3 length is 15 residues. The V end lost 3 bases, the J end lost 4 bases, and 12 bases lay between the germline ends. The germline V gene encodes CDR1 LNHDA and CDR2 SQIVND (reference sequence). The CDR3 bases are TGTGCCAGTAGTATTAGAGGGGTTAGCACCGGGGAGCTGTTTTTT. Protein: CASSIRGVSTGELFF.

The chain recombines TRBV15 with TRBJ1-1; D not resolved. The CDR3 length is 13 residues. The ends were cut back, 6 bases at V and 0 bases at J, with 8 bases in the middle. Germline CDR1 LNHNV, CDR2 YYDKDF (reference sequence). The CDR3 nucleotides read TGTGCCACCAGGTCTGGGGTGAACACTGAAGCTTTCTTT. Protein sequence: CATRSGVNTEAFF.

The chain couples TRBV25-1 to TRBJ2-3, with TRBD1 identical over 10 bases. The CDR3 length is 13 residues. Germline V gene data show CDR1 as MGHDK and CDR2 as SYGVNS. Trimming cost V 1 base and J 10 bases; bases outside gene matches: 2. CDR3 nucleotide sequence: TGTGCCAGCAGTGAATGGGGGACAGGGGCGCAGTATTTT. Translated, it gives CASSEWGTGAQYF.

This clone was recorded only once. This sequence joins TRBV5-1 and TRBJ2-3, with D uncertain. Between the trimmed V and J ends, which lost 5 bases and 2 bases, there was a span of 6 bases. Germline V lookup: CDR1 SGHRS, CDR2 YFSETQ. The CDR3 sequence is 12 residues long. The DNA for the CDR3 is TGCGCCAGCAGAGGACCCACAGATACGCAGTATTTT. It translates to CASRGPTDTQYF.

V is TRBV27 and J is TRBJ2-7; unclear D gene. From germline, CDR1 is MNHEY and CDR2 SMNVEV (reference sequence). The CDR3 has 13 residues. Trimming removed 6 bases from V and 1 base from J, with 10 bases in between. CDR3 sequence: CASRRRESYEQYF. CDR3 sequence (DNA): TGTGCCAGCAGAAGGAGAGAGTCCTACGAGCAGTACTTC.

The CDR3 DNA sequence: TGCGCCAGCAGCTTGGGGCTGGGGTACGAGACCCAGTACTTC. Protein product: CASSLGLGYETQYF. The chain couples TRBV5-1 to TRBJ2-5; D is undetermined. CDR1 is SGHRS, CDR2 YFSETQ, per germline. CDR3 size: 14 residues. V lost 0 bases and J 5 bases, leaving 11 bases between the germline ends.

The CDR3 nucleotides are TGTGCCACCAGCAGAGATACTAGCGCGGACTACGAGCAGTACTTC. Translated, it gives CATSRDTSADYEQYF. The rearrangement uses TRBV15 and TRBJ2-7; 7 nucleotides line up with TRBD2. The CDR3 is 15 amino acids. Germline CDR1 and CDR2: LNHNV and YYDKDF (reference sequence). The V and J ends lost 0 bases and 3 bases, in that order; junction bases with no gene match: 5.

The V and J genes are TRBV11-3 and TRBJ1-3; D might be TRBD1 (6 bases). Germline CDR1 reads SGHNT; CDR2 reads YENEEA. This CDR3 spans 14 amino acids. Trimming removed 4 bases at V and 2 bases at J, with 9 bases between. The CDR3 DNA reads TGTGCCAGCAGCTCGGGGGGCGCTGGAAACACCATATATTTT. Translated, it gives CASSSGGAGNTIYF.